This T cell receptor (beta chain) derives from a study of T cells in localized non-small cell lung cancer. Measured with immunoSEQ multiplex PCR; TCRdb has only the in-frame clones, and not every one. The sample records 45,000 to 60,000 clones, roughly 86% being singletons. There are a few counts of this clone. The CDR3 totals 16 residues. V lost 3 bases to trimming and J lost 4 bases, with 19 bases between them. The germline CDR1 and CDR2 sequences are SGHKS and YYEKEE (reference sequence). This sequence originates from a man aged 40 to 70 with stage II lung adenocarcinoma. V and J are TRBV5-5 and TRBJ1-1; perhaps TRBD1 as D (5 bases). This material consisted of PBMCs, taken before any cancer treatment. DNA of the CDR3: TGTGCCAGCAGCTCTATTCCCCAGGGAATCAGCACTGAAGCTTTCTTT. Encoded protein: CASSSIPQGISTEAFF.